This T cell receptor beta chain was observed in a study of cytomegalovirus exposure and HLA in healthy donors. The PCR ran on 60 Vbeta and 13 Jbeta primers. This table comes from immunoSEQ multiplex PCR, and its TCRdb copy is limited to in-frame clones, with some not included. This table holds around 40,000 clones, about 60% found once. The germline V and J ends were trimmed by 8 bases and 4 bases, with 12 bases remaining between them. The germline CDR1 and CDR2 sequences are SNHLY and FYNNEI. This CDR3 spans 12 amino acids. This TCR was sampled from a human donor in good health. Material: PBMCs. The rearrangement uses TRBV2 and TRBJ2-7; D gene ambiguous. The CDR3: CASEGGPYEQYF. CDR3 bases: TGTGCCAGCGAAGGCGGTCCATACGAGCAGTACTTC.